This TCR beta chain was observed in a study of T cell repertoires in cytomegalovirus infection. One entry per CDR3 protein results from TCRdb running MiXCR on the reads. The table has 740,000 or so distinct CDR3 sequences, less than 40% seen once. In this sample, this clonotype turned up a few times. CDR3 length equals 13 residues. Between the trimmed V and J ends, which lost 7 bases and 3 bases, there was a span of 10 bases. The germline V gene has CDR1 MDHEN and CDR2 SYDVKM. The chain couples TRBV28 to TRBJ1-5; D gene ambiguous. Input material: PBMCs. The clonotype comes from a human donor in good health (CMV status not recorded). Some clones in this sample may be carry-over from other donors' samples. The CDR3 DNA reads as TGTGCCAGCACGGCGTCTCACAATCAGCCCCAGCATTTT. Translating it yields CASTASHNQPQHF.